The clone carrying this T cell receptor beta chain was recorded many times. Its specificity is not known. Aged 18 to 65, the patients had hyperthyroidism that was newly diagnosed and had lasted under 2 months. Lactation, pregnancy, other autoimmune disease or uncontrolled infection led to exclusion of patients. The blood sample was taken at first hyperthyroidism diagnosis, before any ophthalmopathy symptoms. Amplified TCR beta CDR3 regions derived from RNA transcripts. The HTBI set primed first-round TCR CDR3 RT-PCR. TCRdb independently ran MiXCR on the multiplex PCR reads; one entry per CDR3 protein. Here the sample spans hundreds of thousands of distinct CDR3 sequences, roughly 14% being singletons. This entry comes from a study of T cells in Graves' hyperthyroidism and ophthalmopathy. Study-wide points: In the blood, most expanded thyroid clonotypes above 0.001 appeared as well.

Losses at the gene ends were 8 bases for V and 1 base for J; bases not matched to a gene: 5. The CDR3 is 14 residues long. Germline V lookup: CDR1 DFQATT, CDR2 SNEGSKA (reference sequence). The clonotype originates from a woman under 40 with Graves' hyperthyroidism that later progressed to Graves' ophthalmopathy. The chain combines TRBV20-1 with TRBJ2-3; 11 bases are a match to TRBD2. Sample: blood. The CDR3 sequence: CSSLAGAGTDTQYF. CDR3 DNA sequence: TGCAGTTCACTAGCGGGAGCCGGCACAGATACGCAGTATTTT.